These T cell receptor beta chains were read from a single sample in a study of cytomegalovirus exposure and HLA in healthy donors. The data were produced by immunoSEQ multiplex PCR, yet TCRdb's version contains in-frame clones alone and is incomplete. The data contain about 190,000 clones, roughly 84% of them singletons. Sequencing was carried out using PBMCs. The receptors originated from a boy younger than 18 in good health and CMV-seronegative. The CDR3 runs from the conserved cysteine through the conserved F or W. D genes are given only for firm matches. Not every row has a clone size; where given, it reads once, few, many or a size class.

12,.,TRBV2,TRBJ2-7,.,CASLRSSYEQYF,TGTGCCAGCCTGAGGAGCTCCTACGAGCAGTACTTC
13,.,TRBV29-1,TRBJ2-2,.,CSAFLGGTGELFF,TGCAGCGCCTTTTTGGGGGGTACCGGGGAGCTGTTTTTT
13,.,TRBV5-1,TRBJ1-1,.,CASTQPPTSEAFF,TGCGCCAGCACTCAACCGCCGACTTCTGAAGCTTTCTTT
13,TRBD1,TRBV30,TRBJ1-4,.,CAWGGQLNEKLFF,TGTGCCTGGGGGGGACAGCTTAATGAAAAACTGTTTTTT
15,TRBD2,TRBV5-1,TRBJ2-1,.,CASSLGLAGVGEQFF,TGCGCCAGCAGCTTGGGGCTAGCGGGAGTAGGTGAGCAGTTCTTC
12,.,TRBV5-1,TRBJ1-6,.,CASRGDNSPLHF,TGCGCCAGCAGGGGCGATAATTCACCCCTCCACTTT
15,TRBD1,TRBV27,TRBJ1-3,once,CASSTGQGALDTIYF,TGTGCCAGCAGTACCGGACAGGGGGCGTTAGACACCATATATTTT
14,.,TRBV7-6,TRBJ2-7,.,CASSLARQSYEQYF,TGTGCCAGCAGCTTAGCGCGGCAGTCTTACGAGCAGTACTTC
13,TRBD1,TRBV28,TRBJ1-1,.,CASSWTGNTEAFF,TGTGCCAGCAGTTGGACAGGGAACACTGAAGCTTTCTTT
15,TRBD1,TRBV27,TRBJ1-1,.,CASSSQGAMNTEAFF,TGTGCCAGCAGTTCACAGGGGGCGATGAACACTGAAGCTTTCTTT
15,.,TRBV6-5,TRBJ1-6,few,CASSPTQGLRSPLHF,TGTGCCAGCAGCCCGACACAGGGTCTTCGGTCACCCCTCCACTTT
21,TRBD2,TRBV30,TRBJ2-4,.,CAWSVIGGRTSGKLGKNIQYF,TGTGCCTGGAGTGTTATTGGGGGTCGAACTAGCGGGAAGCTCGGCAAAAACATTCAGTACTTC
16,.,TRBV9,TRBJ2-7,.,CASSVAPGPDSYEQYF,TGTGCCAGCAGCGTAGCCCCGGGTCCCGACTCCTACGAGCAGTACTTC
11,.,TRBV12-5,TRBJ1-1,.,CASGQNTEAFF,TGTGCTAGTGGTCAGAACACTGAAGCTTTCTTT
12,TRBD1,TRBV7-3,TRBJ1-2,.,CASSPGQGGYTF,TGTGCCAGCAGCCCGGGACAGGGAGGCTACACCTTC
13,.,TRBV15,TRBJ1-1,.,CATRLGQNTEAFF,TGTGCCACCCGCCTAGGACAGAACACTGAAGCTTTCTTT
15,TRBD2,TRBV10-3,TRBJ2-7,.,CAISEGLAGVHEQYF,TGTGCCATCAGTGAGGGACTAGCGGGAGTGCACGAGCAGTACTTC
14,.,TRBV4-3,TRBJ2-5,.,CASSQHPPRETQYF,TGCGCCAGCAGCCAACACCCGCCCCGGGAGACCCAGTACTTC
15,TRBD1,TRBV9,TRBJ2-7,once,CASSPRQGVSYEQYF,TGTGCCAGCAGCCCGCGACAGGGGGTCTCCTACGAGCAGTACTTC
14,.,TRBV30,TRBJ2-3,once,CAWSYAGSTDTQYF,TGTGCCTGGAGTTACGCGGGAAGCACAGATACGCAGTATTTT
16,.,TRBV15,TRBJ2-7,.,CATSRGQLSRTYEQYF,TGTGCCACCAGCAGAGGCCAATTAAGCCGCACCTACGAGCAGTACTTC
16,TRBD1,TRBV27,TRBJ1-4,.,CASSLLTGATNEKLFF,TGTGCCAGCAGTTTACTGACAGGGGCAACTAATGAAAAACTGTTTTTT
12,TRBD1,TRBV14,TRBJ2-2,.,CASSLDRGELFF,TGTGCCAGCAGCCTGGACAGGGGGGAGCTGTTTTTT
11,.,TRBV6-6,TRBJ2-1,once,CASTVYNEQFF,TGTGCCAGCACCGTGTACAATGAGCAGTTCTTC
15,TRBD2,TRBV28,TRBJ2-7,.,CASTTRAGGPYEQYF,TGTGCCAGCACCACCCGAGCGGGAGGGCCATACGAGCAGTACTTC
13,.,TRBV18,TRBJ1-1,.,CARQTRGVPEAFF,TGTGCCAGACAAACCAGGGGAGTCCCTGAAGCTTTCTTT
14,TRBD1,TRBV28,TRBJ1-1,.,CASSLQGLNTEAFF,TGTGCCAGCAGTCTACAGGGGCTGAACACTGAAGCTTTCTTT
15,TRBD2,TRBV10-3,TRBJ2-1,.,CAIRRAGGFYNEQFF,TGTGCCATCAGGCGGGCCGGGGGGTTCTACAATGAGCAGTTCTTC
16,.,TRBV28,TRBJ1-3,few,CASSLTGPGSGNTIYF,TGTGCCAGCAGCTTAACAGGTCCTGGGTCTGGAAACACCATATATTTT
14,TRBD2,TRBV11-2,TRBJ2-7,.,CASSPRRSGNEQYF,TGTGCCAGCAGCCCACGGCGTAGCGGGAACGAGCAGTACTTC
14,.,TRBV2,TRBJ2-7,.,CASSENRLDYEQYF,TGTGCCAGCAGTGAGAACAGGCTAGACTACGAGCAGTACTTC
14,.,TRBV7-2,TRBJ1-5,.,CASSLAPGNQPQHF,TGTGCCAGCAGCTTAGCGCCGGGGAATCAGCCCCAGCATTTT
15,.,TRBV30,TRBJ1-2,.,CAWSYRARGNYGYTF,TGTGCCTGGAGTTACAGGGCGAGGGGCAACTATGGCTACACCTTC
15,TRBD1,TRBV7-9,TRBJ2-1,.,CASSSPGQGYNEQFF,TGTGCCAGCAGCTCGCCGGGACAGGGGTACAATGAGCAGTTCTTC
17,TRBD2,TRBV5-1,TRBJ2-7,.,CASSPSTRTSVFNEQYF,TGCGCCAGCAGCCCCTCGACCCGGACTAGCGTTTTTAACGAGCAGTACTTC
13,.,TRBV5-8,TRBJ2-7,.,CASRTEVQYEQYF,TGTGCCAGCAGGACTGAGGTTCAGTACGAGCAGTACTTC
15,TRBD1,TRBV2,TRBJ1-2,.,CASSTMTGTLYGYTF,TGTGCCAGCAGTACTATGACAGGGACGCTCTATGGCTACACCTTC